This entry concerns a single T cell receptor (beta chain). No antigen is known for it. Deletions cut 7 bases from V and 5 bases from J, with 9 bases between. The V gene's germline CDR1 is MDHEN and CDR2 SYDVKM. The CDR3 is made up of 12 amino acids. The data are from a study of T cell responses to AZD1222 COVID-19 vaccine. The repertoire was sequenced with immunoSEQ multiplex PCR; TCRdb's copy has only in-frame clones and lacks some. This repertoire shows roughly 60,000 clones, around three quarters found once; its top ten account for 3% to 4%. General study points: The CD4 TCRs associated with vaccination extended across spike and predominated at 160-218 and 743-854.

The specimen comprised peripheral blood, sampled 28 days after the second AZD1222 dose. The sequence derives from an adult who received the AZD1222 COVID-19 vaccine. This chain links TRBV28 with TRBJ1-5; no firm D call. The CDR3 here is CASNQADQPQHF. In nucleotides, the CDR3 is TGTGCCAGCAACCAGGCGGATCAGCCCCAGCATTTT.